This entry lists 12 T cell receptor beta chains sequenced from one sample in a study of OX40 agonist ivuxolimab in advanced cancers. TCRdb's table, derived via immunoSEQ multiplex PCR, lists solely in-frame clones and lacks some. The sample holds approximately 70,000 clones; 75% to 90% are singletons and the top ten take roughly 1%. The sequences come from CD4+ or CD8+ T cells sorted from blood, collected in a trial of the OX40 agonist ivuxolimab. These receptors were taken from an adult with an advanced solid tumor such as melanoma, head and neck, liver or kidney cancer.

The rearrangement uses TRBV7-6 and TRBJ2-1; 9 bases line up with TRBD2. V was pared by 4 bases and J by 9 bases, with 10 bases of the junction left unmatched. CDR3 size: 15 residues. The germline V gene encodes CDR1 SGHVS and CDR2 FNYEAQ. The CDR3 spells CASSSISGRRVEQFF. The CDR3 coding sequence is TGTGCCAGCAGCTCAATCAGCGGGAGGAGAGTTGAGCAGTTCTTC.

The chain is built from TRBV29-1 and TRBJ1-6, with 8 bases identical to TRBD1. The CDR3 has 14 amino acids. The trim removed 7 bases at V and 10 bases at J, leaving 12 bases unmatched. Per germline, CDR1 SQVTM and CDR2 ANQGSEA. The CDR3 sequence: CSARTGQGASPLHF. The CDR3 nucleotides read TGCAGCGCTCGAACGGGCCAGGGGGCGTCACCCCTCCACTTT.

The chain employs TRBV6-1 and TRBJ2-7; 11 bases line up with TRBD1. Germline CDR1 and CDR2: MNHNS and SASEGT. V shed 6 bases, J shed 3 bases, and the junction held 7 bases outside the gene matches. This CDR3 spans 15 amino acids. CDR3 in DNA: TGTGCCAGCAGCGTAGGACAGGGGGCAATCTACGAGCAGTACTTC. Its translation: CASSVGQGAIYEQYF.

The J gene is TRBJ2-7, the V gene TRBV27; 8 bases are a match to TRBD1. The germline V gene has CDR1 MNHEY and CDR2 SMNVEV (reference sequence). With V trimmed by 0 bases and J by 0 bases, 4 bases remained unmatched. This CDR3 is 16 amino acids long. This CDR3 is CASSLSRTGGSYEQYF. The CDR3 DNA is TGTGCCAGCAGTTTATCGAGAACAGGGGGCTCCTACGAGCAGTACTTC.

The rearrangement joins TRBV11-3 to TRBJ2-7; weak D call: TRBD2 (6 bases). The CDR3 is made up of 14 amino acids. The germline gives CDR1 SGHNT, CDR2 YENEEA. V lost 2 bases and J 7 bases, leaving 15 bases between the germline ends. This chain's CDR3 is CASSLSGTLREQYF. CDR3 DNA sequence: TGTGCCAGCAGCTTATCCGGGACTTTGCGGGAGCAGTACTTC.

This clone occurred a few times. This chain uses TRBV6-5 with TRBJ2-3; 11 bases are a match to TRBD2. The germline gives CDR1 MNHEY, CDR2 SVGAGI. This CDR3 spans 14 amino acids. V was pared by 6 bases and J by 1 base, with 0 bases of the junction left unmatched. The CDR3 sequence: CASRTSGGTDTQYF. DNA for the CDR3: TGTGCCAGCAGGACTAGCGGGGGCACAGATACGCAGTATTTT.

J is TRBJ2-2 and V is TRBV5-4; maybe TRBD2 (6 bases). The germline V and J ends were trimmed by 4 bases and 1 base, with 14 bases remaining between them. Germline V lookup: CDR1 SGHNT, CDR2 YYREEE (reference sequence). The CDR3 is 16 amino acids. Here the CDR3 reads CASSAELAWNTGELFF. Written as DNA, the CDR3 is TGTGCCAGCAGCGCCGAACTAGCCTGGAACACCGGGGAGCTGTTTTTT. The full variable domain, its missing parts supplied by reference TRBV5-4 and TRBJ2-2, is ETGVTQSPTHLIKTRGQQVTLRCSSQSGHNTVSWYQQALGQGPQFIFQYYREEENGRGNFPPRFSGLQFPNYSSELNVNALELDDSALYLCASSAELAWNTGELFFGEGSRLTVL.

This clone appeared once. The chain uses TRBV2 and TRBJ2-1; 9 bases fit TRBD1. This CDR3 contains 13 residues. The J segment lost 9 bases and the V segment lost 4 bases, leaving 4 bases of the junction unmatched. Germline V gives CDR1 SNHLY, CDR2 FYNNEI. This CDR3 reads CASSGQGVVEQFF. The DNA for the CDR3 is TGTGCCAGCAGTGGACAGGGGGTTGTTGAGCAGTTCTTC.

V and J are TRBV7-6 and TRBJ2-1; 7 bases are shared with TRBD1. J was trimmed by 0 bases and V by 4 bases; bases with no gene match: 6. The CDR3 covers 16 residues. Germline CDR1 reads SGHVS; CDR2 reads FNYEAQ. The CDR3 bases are TGTGCCAGCAGCTCCCAGACAGGGAACTCCTACAATGAGCAGTTCTTC. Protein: CASSSQTGNSYNEQFF. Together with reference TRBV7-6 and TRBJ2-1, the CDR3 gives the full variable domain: GAGVSQSPRYKVTKRGQDVALRCDPISGHVSLYWYRQALGQGPEFLTYFNYEAQQDKSGLPNDRFSAERPEGSISTLTIQRTEQRDSAMYRCASSSQTGNSYNEQFFGPGTRLTVL.

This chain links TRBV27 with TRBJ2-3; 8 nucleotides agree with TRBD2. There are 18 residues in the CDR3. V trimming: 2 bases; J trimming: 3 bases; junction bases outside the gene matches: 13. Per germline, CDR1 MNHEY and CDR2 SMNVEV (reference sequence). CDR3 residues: CASSLTHREGRGTDTQYF. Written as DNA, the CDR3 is TGTGCCAGCAGTTTAACCCATCGGGAGGGGCGCGGGACAGATACGCAGTATTTT.

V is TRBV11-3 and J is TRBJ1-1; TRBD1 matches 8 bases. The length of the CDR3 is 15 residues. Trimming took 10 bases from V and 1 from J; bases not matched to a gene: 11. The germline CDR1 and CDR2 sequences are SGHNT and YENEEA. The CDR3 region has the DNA TGTGCCACCCAGACTTACAGGGGGACGAACACTGAAGCTTTCTTT. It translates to CATQTYRGTNTEAFF.

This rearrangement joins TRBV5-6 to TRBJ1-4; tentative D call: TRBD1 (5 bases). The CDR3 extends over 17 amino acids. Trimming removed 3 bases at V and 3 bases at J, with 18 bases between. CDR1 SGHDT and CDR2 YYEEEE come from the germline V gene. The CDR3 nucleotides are TGTGCCAGCAGCTCGGGGACTGCCCGAGTAGCTAATGAAAAACTGTTTTTT. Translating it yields CASSSGTARVANEKLFF.